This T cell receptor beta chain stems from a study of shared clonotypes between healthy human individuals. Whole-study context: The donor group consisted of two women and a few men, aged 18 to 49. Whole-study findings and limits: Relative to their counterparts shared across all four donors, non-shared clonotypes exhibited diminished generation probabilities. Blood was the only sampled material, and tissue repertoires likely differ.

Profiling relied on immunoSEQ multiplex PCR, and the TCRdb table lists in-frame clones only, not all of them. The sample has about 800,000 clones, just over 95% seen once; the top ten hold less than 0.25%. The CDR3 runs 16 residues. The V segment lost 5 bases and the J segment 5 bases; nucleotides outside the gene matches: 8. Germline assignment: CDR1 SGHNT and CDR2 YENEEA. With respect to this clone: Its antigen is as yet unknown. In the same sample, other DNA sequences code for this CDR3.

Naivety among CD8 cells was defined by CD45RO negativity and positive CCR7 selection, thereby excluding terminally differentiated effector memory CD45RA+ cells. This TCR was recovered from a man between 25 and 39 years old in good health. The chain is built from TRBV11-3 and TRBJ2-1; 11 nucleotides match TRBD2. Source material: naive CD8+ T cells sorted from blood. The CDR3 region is CASSPPTSGGDNEQFF. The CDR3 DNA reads TGTGCCAGCAGCCCACCCACTAGCGGGGGCGACAATGAGCAGTTCTTC.